This TCR beta chain was recovered during a study of T cell responses to AZD1222 COVID-19 vaccine. Produced via immunoSEQ multiplex PCR; TCRdb's table is partial and in-frame only. The table records 140,000 to 150,000 clones, roughly nine tenths of them present only once. Germline V CDR1 and CDR2: SGHRS, YFSETQ. The V and J ends lost 4 bases and 2 bases respectively, with 13 bases between them. This CDR3 spans 15 amino acids. Here the sequenced sample was peripheral blood, taken on day 0 of AZD1222 vaccination. The chain links TRBV5-1 to TRBJ1-5; D perhaps matches TRBD1 (6 bases). This clonotype was sampled from an adult in good health. The CDR3 DNA sequence: TGCGCCAGCAGCCCCTCCTCAGGGGGCAATCAGCCCCAGCATTTT. This encodes CASSPSSGGNQPQHF.